Included here is one T cell receptor beta chain sequence, with context. This record belongs to a study of T cells in Graves' hyperthyroidism and ophthalmopathy. Between the trimmed V and J ends, which lost 4 bases and 5 bases, there was a span of 17 bases. CDR1 is SNHLY, CDR2 FYNNEI, per germline. The CDR3 is 15 residues long. The source material, RNA transcripts, was used to amplify TCR beta CDR3 regions. First-round RT-PCR with HTBI primers amplified the TCR CDR3 region. TCRdb reanalysed the multiplex PCR reads using MiXCR and keeps one entry per CDR3 protein. The sample records about 460,000 distinct CDR3 sequences, about 20% being singletons.

The V call is TRBV2, the J call TRBJ2-5; D is unresolved. This clonotype originated in a woman in her sixties or seventies with Graves' ophthalmopathy. What was sequenced was blood. Written as DNA, the CDR3 is TGTGCCAGCAGTGTTGACAATTTGAAGCGCGAGACCCAGTACTTC. Protein: CASSVDNLKRETQYF.